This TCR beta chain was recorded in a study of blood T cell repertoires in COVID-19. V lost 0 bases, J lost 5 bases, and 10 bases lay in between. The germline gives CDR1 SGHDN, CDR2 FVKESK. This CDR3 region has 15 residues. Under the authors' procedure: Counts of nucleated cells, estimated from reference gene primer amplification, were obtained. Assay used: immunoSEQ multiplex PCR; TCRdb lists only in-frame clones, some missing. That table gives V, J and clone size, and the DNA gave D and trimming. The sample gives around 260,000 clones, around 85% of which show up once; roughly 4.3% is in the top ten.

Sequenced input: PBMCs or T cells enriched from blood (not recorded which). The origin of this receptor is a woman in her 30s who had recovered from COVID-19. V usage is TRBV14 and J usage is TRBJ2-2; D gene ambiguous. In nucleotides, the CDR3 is TGTGCCAGCAGCCAAGATCACAGCTGGACCGGGGAGCTGTTTTTT. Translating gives CASSQDHSWTGELFF.